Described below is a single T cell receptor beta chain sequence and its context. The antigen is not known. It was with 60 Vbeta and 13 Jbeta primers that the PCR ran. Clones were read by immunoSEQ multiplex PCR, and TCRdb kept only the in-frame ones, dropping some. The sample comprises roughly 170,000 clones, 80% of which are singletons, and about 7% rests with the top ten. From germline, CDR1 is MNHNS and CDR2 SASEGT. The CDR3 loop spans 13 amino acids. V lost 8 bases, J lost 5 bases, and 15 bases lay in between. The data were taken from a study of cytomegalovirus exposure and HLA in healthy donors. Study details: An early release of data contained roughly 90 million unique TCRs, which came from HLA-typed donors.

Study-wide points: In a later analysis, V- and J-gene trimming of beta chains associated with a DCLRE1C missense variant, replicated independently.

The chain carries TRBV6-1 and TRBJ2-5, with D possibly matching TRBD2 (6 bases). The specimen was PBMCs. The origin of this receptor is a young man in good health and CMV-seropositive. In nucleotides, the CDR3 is TGTGCCAGCCCGGGGGTAAGGGGCGAGACCCAGTACTTC. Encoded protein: CASPGVRGETQYF.